The T cell receptor (beta chain) described here comes from a study of cytomegalovirus exposure and HLA in healthy donors. This clone occurred a few times. The CDR3 consists of 16 residues. The V end was cut by 0 bases, the J end by 5 bases, with 14 bases between. From germline, CDR1 is LGHNA and CDR2 YSLEER. 60 Vbeta and 13 Jbeta primers were used in PCR. Clones were read by immunoSEQ multiplex PCR, and TCRdb kept only the in-frame ones, dropping some. Among about 120,000 clones listed, 77% were seen once. The chain links TRBV4-3 to TRBJ2-1; tentatively, D is TRBD2 (6 bases). Sequences were obtained from PBMCs. The clonotype was recovered from a man aged 35 to 55 in good health and CMV-seropositive. The CDR3 region has the DNA TGCGCCAGCAGCCAAGACGGCCTAGCGAACAACAATGAGCAGTTCTTC. Translating gives CASSQDGLANNNEQFF.